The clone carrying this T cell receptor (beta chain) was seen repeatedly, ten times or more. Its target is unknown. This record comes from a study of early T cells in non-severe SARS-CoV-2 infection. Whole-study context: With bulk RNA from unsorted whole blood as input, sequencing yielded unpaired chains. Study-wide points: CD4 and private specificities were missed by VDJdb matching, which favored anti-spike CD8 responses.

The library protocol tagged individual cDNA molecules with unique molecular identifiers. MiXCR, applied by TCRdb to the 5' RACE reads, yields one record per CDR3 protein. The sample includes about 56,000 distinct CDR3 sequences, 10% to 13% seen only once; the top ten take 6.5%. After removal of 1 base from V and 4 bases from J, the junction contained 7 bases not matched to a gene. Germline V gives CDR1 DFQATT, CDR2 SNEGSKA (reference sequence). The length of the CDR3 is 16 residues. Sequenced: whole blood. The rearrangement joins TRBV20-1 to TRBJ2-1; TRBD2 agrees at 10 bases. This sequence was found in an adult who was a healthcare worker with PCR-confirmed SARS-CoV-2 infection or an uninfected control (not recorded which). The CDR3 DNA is TGCAGTGCTAGAGTTAGGACTAGCGGATTATACAATGAGCAGTTCTTC. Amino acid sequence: CSARVRTSGLYNEQFF.